The 9 T cell receptor beta chains presented below share a single source sample, sequenced in a study of blood T cells in healthy people across ages. Primed by a sample-barcoded 5' primer and a J-beta primer mix, a second PCR proceeded for 7 to 11 cycles. TCRdb re-analysed the 5' RACE reads in MiXCR, keeping a single row per CDR3 protein. This table has hundreds of thousands of distinct CDR3 sequences, more than 55% appearing once. The sequencing sample was made of blood. These receptors all come from a man aged 35-49 years in good health.

The J gene is TRBJ2-3, the V gene TRBV5-1; D could derive from TRBD1 or TRBD2 (5 bases each). This CDR3 has 15 amino acids. Trimming removed 0 bases at V and 3 bases at J, with 11 bases between. The germline V gene encodes CDR1 SGHRS and CDR2 YFSETQ. CDR3 sequence: CASSLGGIRTDTQYF. The CDR3 DNA follows: TGCGCCAGCAGCTTGGGGGGGATCCGAACAGATACGCAGTATTTT.

Only a few counts were recorded for this clonotype. The J gene is TRBJ2-7, the V gene TRBV29-1; 8 bases map to TRBD2. V dropped 4 bases and J dropped 2; count of bases not matched to a gene: 7. Germline loops: CDR1 SQVTM, CDR2 ANQGSEA. CDR3 length equals 14 residues. Here the CDR3 DNA reads TGCAGCGTTGTTTTGCGGGAGGTAACCTACGAGCAGTACTTC. Protein product: CSVVLREVTYEQYF.

In the case of this clonotype: Germline is not matched at one junction end, which may reflect a read error. The chain is built from TRBV7-9 and TRBJ1-5; no clear D gene. Germline loops: CDR1 SEHNR, CDR2 FQNEAQ (reference sequence). The CDR3 is made up of 15 amino acids. CDR3 sequence (DNA): TGTGCCTGCAGCTTATCTGGCCACACCAATCAGCCCCAGCATTTT. Amino acids: CACSLSGHTNQPQHF.

V and J are TRBV6-6 and TRBJ2-4; D not certain. With 3 bases removed from V and 0 bases from J, the gap between germline ends came to 6 bases. Germline V gene data show CDR1 as MNHNY and CDR2 as SVGAGI (reference sequence). The CDR3 sequence is 14 residues long. As DNA, the CDR3 is TGTGCCAGCAGTTATTCTGTAGCCAAAAACATTCAGTACTTC. It encodes CASSYSVAKNIQYF.

This clonotype was picked up many times. This rearrangement joins TRBV29-1 to TRBJ2-7, with a possible D match to TRBD1 (6 bases). The CDR3 runs to 12 residues. Germline V gene sequence: CDR1 SQVTM, CDR2 ANQGSEA. Between the trimmed V and J ends, which lost 5 bases and 3 bases, there was a span of 11 bases. The CDR3: CSVQTTGYEQYF. The CDR3 DNA sequence: TGCAGCGTTCAGACGACAGGCTACGAGCAGTACTTC.

This clonotype was observed a handful of times. The rearrangement uses TRBV12-3 or TRBV12-4 and TRBJ2-5, with D perhaps matching TRBD1 (6 bases). The CDR3 has 14 residues. The V and J ends lost 6 bases and 2 bases respectively, with 13 bases between them. This CDR3 reads CASSAPDRQETQYF. The CDR3 region has the DNA TGTGCCAGCAGCGCTCCTGACAGGCAAGAGACCCAGTACTTC.

This clonotype showed up many times. CDR3: CASSGTDSYEQYF. For the CDR3, the DNA is TGTGCCAGCAGTGGGACTGACTCCTACGAGCAGTACTTC. The chain joins TRBV28 to TRBJ2-7, with D possibly matching TRBD2 (6 bases). Trimming removed 5 bases at V and 0 bases at J, with 8 bases between. This CDR3 has 13 residues. From germline, CDR1 is MDHEN and CDR2 SYDVKM. The full variable domain, in which reference TRBV28 and TRBJ2-7 provide the parts outside the CDR3, is DVKVTQSSRYLVKRTGEKVFLECVQDMDHENMFWYRQDPGLGLRLIYFSYDVKMKEKGDIPEGYSVSREKKERFSLILESASTNQTSMYLCASSGTDSYEQYFGPGTRLTVT.

This clonotype was seen at least ten times. V gene TRBV7-9 combines with J gene TRBJ2-4; 11 bases match TRBD2. V gave up 2 bases and J gave up 6 bases; unmatched junction bases: 3. Per germline, CDR1 SEHNR and CDR2 FQNEAQ (reference sequence). The CDR3 contains 15 residues. CDR3 residues: CASSLTSGRGNIQYF. As DNA, the CDR3 is TGTGCCAGCAGCTTAACTAGCGGGAGAGGAAACATTCAGTACTTC.

The CDR3: CASSPRQGKTEAFF. The CDR3 DNA sequence: TGTGCCAGCAGCCCAAGACAGGGGAAGACTGAAGCTTTCTTT. The chain carries TRBV7-9 and TRBJ1-1, with 8 positions matching TRBD1. The trim removed 5 bases at V and 5 bases at J, leaving 7 bases unmatched. The germline V gene has CDR1 SEHNR and CDR2 FQNEAQ (reference sequence). This CDR3 has 14 amino acids.